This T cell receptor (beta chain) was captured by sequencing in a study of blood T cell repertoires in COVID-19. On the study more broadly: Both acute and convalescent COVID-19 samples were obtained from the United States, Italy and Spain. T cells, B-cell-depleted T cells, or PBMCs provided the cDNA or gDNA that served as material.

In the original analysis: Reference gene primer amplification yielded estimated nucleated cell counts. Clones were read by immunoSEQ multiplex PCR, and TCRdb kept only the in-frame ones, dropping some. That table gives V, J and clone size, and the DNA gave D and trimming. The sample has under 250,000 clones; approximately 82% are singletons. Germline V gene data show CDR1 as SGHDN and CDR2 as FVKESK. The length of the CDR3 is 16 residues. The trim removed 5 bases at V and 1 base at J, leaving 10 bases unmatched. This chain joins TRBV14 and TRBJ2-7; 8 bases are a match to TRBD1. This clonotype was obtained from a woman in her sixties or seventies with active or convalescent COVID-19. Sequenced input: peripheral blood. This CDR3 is CASSLNGQGPSYEQYF. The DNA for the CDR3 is TGTGCCAGCAGCTTAAACGGACAGGGCCCTTCCTACGAGCAGTACTTC.